This is a list of T cell receptor beta chains from one sample in a study of post-analysis software for immune sequencing data. TCRdb re-called the PCR reads with MiXCR, one entry per CDR3 protein. The table lists about 170,000 distinct CDR3 sequences, over 25% of them singletons. The sequenced sample consisted of blood. Source of these receptors: a girl under 18 with multiple sclerosis. The conserved cysteine and the conserved F or W are not part of the CDR3 here. D genes are given only for firm matches. Not every row has a clone size; where given, it reads once, few, many or a size class.

d_call,j_call,clone_size,v_call,cdr3_aa
TRBD1,TRBJ1-2,-,TRBV20-1,SAKRQGASGYT
TRBD2,TRBJ2-3,-,TRBV10-3,AISAGGDRDTQY
-,TRBJ2-7,-,TRBV6-4,ASSDPWGTSSYEQY
-,TRBJ2-1,many,TRBV6-5,ASSYGQTYNEQF
-,TRBJ1-3,-,TRBV9,ASSVAQISGNTIY
-,TRBJ2-1,-,TRBV15,ATSTPSWLQF
TRBD2,TRBJ2-3,many,TRBV7-2,ASTTRSGTKIPDTQY
-,TRBJ2-7,few,TRBV2,ASGTSYEQY
-,TRBJ2-7,many,TRBV11-2,ASSLDPGAYEQY
-,TRBJ2-7,few,TRBV7-2,ASSSHLWPYRVANEQY
TRBD1,TRBJ2-3,-,TRBV5-5,ASSSRTGGGTDTQY
-,TRBJ1-6,-,TRBV4-1,ASSHGHLWDVNSPLH
TRBD2,TRBJ2-1,-,TRBV4-2,ASSQLRGTSYNEQF
-,TRBJ2-3,many,TRBV7-3,ASSLLRDTDTQY
-,TRBJ2-7,many,TRBV29-1,SVEGTYEQY
-,TRBJ1-5,many,TRBV5-1,ASSLDRASSNQPQH
TRBD1,TRBJ1-4,-,TRBV4-1,ASSPGTQGKEKLF
-,TRBJ1-6,-,TRBV4-1,ASSPPRGGREPLH
TRBD1,TRBJ2-7,many,TRBV5-1,ASSLIRTGAHEQY
-,TRBJ1-6,-,TRBV6-2/TRBV6-3,ASSYTAGANSPLH
TRBD1,TRBJ2-1,-,TRBV29-1,SVHPRGNYNEQF
-,TRBJ1-6,few,TRBV27,ASSWDYRRDNSPLH
-,TRBJ2-7,many,TRBV27,ASRGPSTYEQY
-,TRBJ1-2,few,TRBV2,AGPRVKGYT
-,TRBJ1-2,many,TRBV4-1,ASSQEAPGLDRNYT
TRBD1,TRBJ2-4,many,TRBV4-1,ASSQPGQGARDIQY
-,TRBJ2-1,many,TRBV5-6,ASRVQISSYNEQF
-,TRBJ1-5,-,TRBV7-9,ASSLAAGGNQPQH
TRBD1,TRBJ1-2,many,TRBV10-3,AIRLEGQGGYT
TRBD2,TRBJ2-1,-,TRBV7-9,ASPEGLAEPGTF
TRBD2,TRBJ2-1,-,TRBV7-9,AAGLAGGFSYNEQF
-,TRBJ2-3,-,TRBV7-9,ASSLGTRAQY
TRBD1,TRBJ1-5,-,TRBV9,ASSPEDRGGNQPQH
-,TRBJ2-7,-,TRBV5-1,ASSLDPLSHYEQY
TRBD1,TRBJ2-7,many,TRBV20-1,SVPGQGSYEQY
-,TRBJ1-1,few,TRBV4-1,ASSQFDSGGDWATEAF
-,TRBJ2-1,-,TRBV3-1,ASSQLLARTSNEQF
-,TRBJ2-6,-,TRBV12-3/TRBV12-4,ASSLASGANVRT
TRBD1,TRBJ2-5,many,TRBV29-1,SSTGAEQETQY
TRBD1,TRBJ1-2,once,TRBV4-2,ASSQNPGGGGGYT
TRBD1,TRBJ1-6,-,TRBV9,ASSSSGGGSPLH
-,TRBJ1-5,many,TRBV7-8,ASSESVEGLNQPQH
TRBD2,TRBJ2-1,many,TRBV20-1,SARAPLAGYNEQF
TRBD1,TRBJ2-7,few,TRBV7-3,ASSSFPLGTGGEEQY
TRBD1,-,-,TRBV7-2,ASSPPGTDPYEQY
-,TRBJ2-2,-,TRBV11-2,ASIDGAGELF
-,TRBJ1-6,many,TRBV5-5,ASSSTNAHNSPLH
TRBD2,TRBJ2-1,-,TRBV7-9,ASSSGLAGGPYQF
TRBD2,TRBJ2-7,many,TRBV6-1,ASSEMGGSSYEQY
-,TRBJ2-5,many,TRBV5-1,ASSLVREGETQY
-,TRBJ2-5,-,TRBV20-1,SAGRTGETQY